The rows below give T cell receptor beta chains drawn from one sample of a study of vaccination effects on CD4 cells after COVID-19. Produced via immunoSEQ multiplex PCR; TCRdb's table is partial and in-frame only. Of around 15,000 clones in the sample, about 78% were seen once. The antigens of these receptors remain unknown. Sequenced material: CD4+ T cells from PBMCs cultured with HCoV-NL63 spike peptides, taken after COVID-19 vaccination. These receptors were collected from a human donor who received a COVID-19 vaccine. The CDR3 runs from the conserved cysteine through the conserved F or W. Each record gives: J gene, clone size, D gene, V gene, CDR3 protein, CDR3 DNA. The D gene is left open where the match is weak. Where a row states a size, it is once, few, many or the class of an expanded clone; other rows omit it.

TRBJ2-4,NA,TRBD2,TRBV4-2,CASSQETGLAGGLLNIQYF,TGTGCCAGCAGCCAAGAGACCGGACTAGCGGGGGGGCTATTAAACATTCAGTACTTC
TRBJ2-7,once,NA,TRBV3-1/TRBV3-2,CASSQDRGYEQYF,TGTGCCAGCAGCCAAGACAGAGGGTACGAGCAGTACTTC
TRBJ2-7,NA,NA,TRBV9,CASTRGDTLSEQYF,TGTGCCAGCACCAGGGGGGACACCCTATCGGAGCAGTACTTC
TRBJ2-2,NA,NA,TRBV4-2,CASSQETSRTTGELFF,TGTGCCAGCAGCCAGGAAACTAGCAGGACGACCGGGGAGCTGTTTTTT
TRBJ1-5,NA,TRBD1,TRBV19,CASSIDAPRTGGQNQPQHF,TGTGCCAGTAGTATAGACGCCCCGCGGACAGGGGGCCAGAATCAGCCCCAGCATTTT
TRBJ1-2,NA,NA,TRBV9,CASSVVGGSRETF,TGTGCCAGCAGCGTAGTCGGGGGGAGTAGGGAAACCTTC
TRBJ2-7,NA,NA,TRBV10-3,CAIGGDRAYEQYF,TGTGCCATCGGGGGGGACAGAGCCTACGAGCAGTACTTC
TRBJ1-6,NA,NA,TRBV27,CASSFGSGARFNSPLHF,TGTGCCAGCAGTTTTGGGTCGGGTGCCAGGTTTAATTCACCCCTCCACTTT
TRBJ1-5,NA,TRBD1,TRBV28,CASSFSGGTSNQPQHF,TGTGCCAGCAGTTTCTCAGGGGGCACTAGCAATCAGCCCCAGCATTTT
TRBJ1-2,NA,NA,TRBV9,CASSESTGGGYTF,TGTGCCAGCAGCGAGTCCACGGGTGGGGGCTACACCTTC
TRBJ1-2,NA,NA,TRBV1,CTSSQGEFDGYTF,TGCACCAGCAGCCAAGGGGAGTTCGATGGCTACACCTTC
TRBJ2-7,NA,NA,TRBV20-1,CSATTGYEQYF,TGCAGTGCTACCACAGGGTACGAGCAGTACTTC
TRBJ1-6,NA,NA,TRBV3-1/TRBV3-2,CASSPQSSYNSPLHF,TGTGCCAGCAGCCCCCAGAGCTCCTATAATTCACCCCTCCACTTT
TRBJ2-3,NA,NA,TRBV7-2,CASSSLGPDTQYF,TGTGCCAGCAGCTCCCTAGGGCCAGATACGCAGTATTTT
TRBJ1-5,NA,TRBD1,TRBV28,CASSFGTEARRDQPQHF,TGTGCCAGCAGTTTCGGGACAGAGGCCCGAAGGGATCAGCCCCAGCATTTT
TRBJ1-4,NA,NA,TRBV30,CAWSVRGGFANEKLFF,TGTGCCTGGAGTGTACGAGGGGGTTTCGCTAATGAAAAACTGTTTTTT
TRBJ1-4,NA,NA,TRBV18,CASSLGTGPATNEKLFF,TGTGCCAGCTCACTAGGAACAGGGCCTGCAACTAATGAAAAACTGTTTTTT
TRBJ2-7,NA,NA,TRBV6-2/TRBV6-3,CASSLGYEQYF,TGTGCCAGCAGTCTAGGGTACGAGCAGTACTTC
TRBJ1-1,medium-sized,TRBD1,TRBV10-3,CAISPRGREAFF,TGTGCCATCAGCCCCAGGGGGCGAGAAGCTTTCTTT
TRBJ2-3,NA,TRBD2,TRBV12-5,CASGFRGGYTDTQYF,TGTGCTAGTGGTTTCCGCGGGGGTTACACAGATACGCAGTATTTT
TRBJ2-5,NA,NA,TRBV2,CASSAGLQETQYF,TGTGCCAGCAGCGCGGGACTTCAAGAGACCCAGTACTTC
TRBJ1-1,once,TRBD1,TRBV14,CASSPYGQGRPFF,TGTGCCAGCAGCCCATATGGACAGGGAAGGCCTTTCTTT
TRBJ1-2,NA,NA,TRBV11-2,CASSLWGGYGYTF,TGTGCCAGCAGCTTATGGGGGGGGTATGGCTACACCTTC
TRBJ1-1,NA,TRBD1,TRBV5-1,CASSVTGGTKNTEAFF,TGCGCCAGCAGCGTGACAGGGGGTACTAAGAACACTGAAGCTTTCTTT
TRBJ2-2,NA,NA,TRBV14,CASSQGGFPLTGELFF,TGTGCCAGCAGCCAAGGCGGGTTCCCTCTAACCGGGGAGCTGTTTTTT